One sample yielded the 20 T cell receptor beta chains listed below, sequenced in a study of blood T cells in healthy people across ages. The authors ran a second PCR of roughly 6 to 12 cycles using a sample-barcoded 5' primer and a J-beta primer mix. A single record per CDR3 protein comes from TCRdb applying MiXCR to the 5' RACE reads. The sample records about 1,800,000 distinct CDR3 sequences, 28% being singletons. The sequenced sample consisted of blood. These TCRs come from a woman aged 30 to 39 in good health.

This chain connects TRBV2 to TRBJ1-5; TRBD1 matches 8 bases. Looked up from germline, CDR1 is SNHLY and CDR2 is FYNNEI. V lost 4 bases and J lost 7; bases outside the gene matches: 3. The CDR3 totals 13 residues. The CDR3 spells CASSVRGRQPQHF. In DNA, the CDR3 is TGTGCCAGCAGTGTCAGGGGGCGCCAGCCCCAGCATTTT.

This clonotype was seen many times. The CDR3 spells CASSQYGTNSYEQYF. DNA of the CDR3: TGCGCCAGCAGCCAGTACGGGACTAACTCCTACGAGCAGTACTTC. The chain uses TRBV4-1 and TRBJ2-7; 7 bases map to TRBD2. With V trimmed by 3 bases and J by 0 bases, 5 bases remained unmatched. The CDR3 has 15 residues. Germline CDR1 MGHRA, CDR2 YSYEKL.

The chain combines TRBV12-3 or TRBV12-4 with TRBJ1-1, with 7 bases aligning to TRBD1. The CDR3 sequence is 14 residues long. J lost 0 bases, V lost 10 bases, and 8 bases had no gene match. The CDR3: CANTKTGLNTEAFF. For the CDR3, the DNA is TGTGCCAACACTAAGACAGGGCTGAACACTGAAGCTTTCTTT.

There are a few counts of this clonotype. This rearrangement joins TRBV28 to TRBJ2-3; D is undetermined. Germline CDR1 is MDHEN and CDR2 is SYDVKM. This CDR3 is 12 amino acids long. V gave up 7 bases and J gave up 4 bases, with 9 bases separating them. CDR3 residues: CASTISPDTQYF. Written as DNA, the CDR3 is TGTGCCAGCACCATTTCACCAGATACGCAGTATTTT.

The chain combines TRBV4-3 with TRBJ2-3; possible D gene TRBD2, 6 bases. V was cut by 2 bases and J by 6 bases, with 18 bases left in between. Germline CDR1 is LGHNA and CDR2 is YSLEER. The CDR3 is made up of 16 amino acids. CDR3 nucleotide sequence: TGCGCCAGCAGCCAAATATCGCGGGGCGCGGGGGATACGCAGTATTTT. As protein: CASSQISRGAGDTQYF.

This clonotype was detected only a few times. The chain couples TRBV5-5 to TRBJ2-1; tentative D call: TRBD2 (6 bases). The CDR3 consists of 16 residues. V was pared by 0 bases and J by 0 bases, with 10 bases between. The germline gives CDR1 SGHKS, CDR2 YYEKEE (reference sequence). CDR3 amino acids: CASSLGGIGSYNEQFF. In DNA, the CDR3 is TGTGCCAGCAGCTTGGGCGGGATTGGCTCCTACAATGAGCAGTTCTTC.

This rearrangement joins TRBV5-1 to TRBJ2-3; no clear D. Looked up from germline, CDR1 is SGHRS and CDR2 is YFSETQ. Trimming removed 0 bases from V and 1 base from J, with 12 bases in between. The CDR3 runs 16 residues. For the CDR3, the DNA is TGCGCCAGCAGCTTGGTGGCCTCCAGCGGCACAGATACGCAGTATTTT. It codes for CASSLVASSGTDTQYF.

The chain employs TRBV3-1 and TRBJ2-5; 8 nucleotides line up with TRBD2. CDR3 length equals 16 residues. J was trimmed by 2 bases and V by 2 bases; bases with no gene match: 7. The V gene's germline CDR1 is LGHDT and CDR2 YNNKEL (reference sequence). The CDR3 DNA reads as TGTGCCAGCAGCCAAAAACCCGGGGGGGGACAAGAGACCCAGTACTTC. Its translation: CASSQKPGGGQETQYF.

The chain carries TRBV2 and TRBJ2-1; D may match TRBD1 or TRBD2 (5 bases each). CDR1 is SNHLY, CDR2 FYNNEI, per germline. The V end lost 4 bases, the J end lost 8 bases, and 9 bases lay between the germline ends. The CDR3 runs to 12 residues. Written as DNA, the CDR3 is TGTGCCAGCAGTGGAGGGGCGTATGAGCAGTTCTTC. Translation: CASSGGAYEQFF.

V is TRBV3-1 and J is TRBJ2-7; D perhaps matches TRBD2 (5 bases). This CDR3 comprises 13 residues. Germline V CDR1 and CDR2: LGHDT, YNNKEL (reference sequence). Trimming removed 7 bases from V and 1 base from J, with 11 bases in between. The CDR3 loop is CASTSGLSYEQYF. CDR3 DNA sequence: TGTGCCAGCACCTCCGGACTTTCCTACGAGCAGTACTTC.

On this clonotype: A read error may be the cause here, since a much bigger clone is one base away. This chain uses TRBV7-3 with TRBJ2-1, with TRBD2 matching 11 bases. Looked up from germline, CDR1 is SGHTA and CDR2 is FQGTGA. This CDR3 is built from 15 residues. Trimming cost V 5 bases and J 9 bases; bases outside gene matches: 9. For the CDR3, the DNA is TGTGCCAGCAGCCGTAGCGGGGGGGCAAGGGGTGAGCAGTTCTTC. This translates into CASSRSGGARGEQFF.

The chain is built from TRBV7-2 and TRBJ1-6, with 10 bases that match TRBD1. This CDR3 spans 16 amino acids. Germline CDR1 is SGHTA and CDR2 is FQGNSA. V lost 5 bases and J lost 8; bases outside the gene matches: 9. CDR3 loop: CASSLTGTGAYSPLHF. DNA of the CDR3: TGTGCCAGCAGCCTGACCGGGACAGGGGCTTATTCACCCCTCCACTTT.

This clonotype appeared a few times. V gene TRBV29-1 combines with J gene TRBJ2-7, with D unresolved. Trimming left V 4 bases short and J 2 bases short, with 15 bases between. This CDR3 spans 14 amino acids. Germline CDR1 reads SQVTM; CDR2 reads ANQGSEA. The CDR3 loop reads CSVVVVIQTYEQYF. The CDR3 DNA reads TGCAGCGTTGTGGTTGTCATCCAAACCTACGAGCAGTACTTC.

This clonotype was counted only a few times. The chain combines TRBV7-9 with TRBJ2-1; 10 nucleotides align to TRBD2. This CDR3 comprises 16 residues. J gave up 2 bases and V 4 bases, and 5 bases lay outside the gene matches. The germline gives CDR1 SEHNR, CDR2 FQNEAQ (reference sequence). The CDR3 reads CASSSIAGGTYNEQFF. The CDR3 DNA follows: TGTGCCAGCAGCTCTATAGCGGGGGGCACCTACAATGAGCAGTTCTTC.

This clonotype was observed a few times. The chain employs TRBV20-1 and TRBJ2-2; D is unclear. The V end lost 4 bases, the J end lost 6 bases, and 6 bases lay between the germline ends. Germline-derived CDR1 and CDR2 are DFQATT and SNEGSKA (reference sequence). The CDR3 consists of 11 residues. The CDR3 region has the DNA TGCAGTGCTAAATGGGCCGGGGAGCTGTTTTTT. Protein: CSAKWAGELFF.

This clonotype was detected a few times. This chain links TRBV3-1 with TRBJ1-6; TRBD1 matches at 10 bases. V lost 1 base and J lost 10; bases outside the gene matches: 4. The CDR3 length is 15 residues. Germline V gene sequence: CDR1 LGHDT, CDR2 YNNKEL (reference sequence). For the CDR3, the DNA is TGTGCCAGCAGCCAAGGACAGGGGGCGAGATCACCCCTCCACTTT. It specifies CASSQGQGARSPLHF.

This clonotype was seen at least ten times. J is TRBJ2-1 and V is TRBV27; D is unresolved. The CDR3 runs to 13 residues. The V and J ends lost 4 bases and 6 bases respectively, with 10 bases between them. Per germline, CDR1 MNHEY and CDR2 SMNVEV (reference sequence). DNA for the CDR3: TGTGCCAGCAGTTATGGGCCACGCAATGAGCAGTTCTTC. This sequence encodes CASSYGPRNEQFF.

This chain connects TRBV20-1 to TRBJ2-7, with 10 bases that match TRBD2. The junction had 16 bases not matched to a gene; V was cut back by 3 bases and J by 5 bases. The CDR3 has 17 residues. Germline CDR1 is DFQATT and CDR2 is SNEGSKA (reference sequence). CDR3 nucleotides: TGCAGTGCTAGTAGGGGGCCCCTGGCTAGCGGGAGCAACGAGCAGTACTTC. Its translation is CSASRGPLASGSNEQYF.

This clonotype was found many times. The chain carries TRBV5-1 and TRBJ2-7; D remains ambiguous. There are 14 residues in the CDR3. Germline V CDR1 and CDR2: SGHRS, YFSETQ. V was pared by 0 bases and J by 2 bases, with 9 bases between. The DNA for the CDR3 is TGCGCCAGCAGCTTGGCTAGGGCCACCTACGAGCAGTACTTC. This sequence encodes CASSLARATYEQYF.

A few counts support this clonotype. This chain uses TRBV7-9 with TRBJ2-3; no clear D. CDR1 SEHNR and CDR2 FQNEAQ come from the germline V gene (reference sequence). V was pared by 9 bases and J by 5 bases, with 12 bases between. The CDR3 contains 12 residues. The CDR3 region is CARDDGGDTQYF. The CDR3 DNA sequence: TGTGCCAGAGACGACGGTGGAGATACGCAGTATTTT.